This is a list of T cell receptor beta chains from one sample in a study of T cells in Graves' hyperthyroidism and ophthalmopathy. Via MiXCR, TCRdb re-called the multiplex PCR reads, giving one row per CDR3 protein. The table lists 300,000 or so distinct CDR3 sequences, approximately 16% of them singletons, with around 34% in the top ten. The sequencing input was blood. These receptor sequences come from a man aged 25 to 45 with Graves' hyperthyroidism. CDR3s include the opening cysteine and the closing phenylalanine or tryptophan. D genes are given only for firm matches. Clone size is given for some rows only: seen once, a few or many times, or a class if the clone is expanded.

size	V	J	D	CDR3	DNA
.	TRBV12-3/TRBV12-4	TRBJ1-6	.	CASSSRSSPLHF	TGTGCCAGCAGTTCCCGGTCATCACCCCTCCACTTT
many	TRBV7-9	TRBJ2-7	TRBD2	CASSSGALSGRPYEQYF	TGTGCCAGCAGCTCCGGAGCTCTTAGCGGGAGACCATACGAGCAGTACTTC
many	TRBV15	TRBJ2-7	.	CATSRDRTASYEQYF	TGTGCCACCAGCAGAGATCGGACAGCCTCCTACGAGCAGTACTTC
few	TRBV5-4	TRBJ1-1	.	CASSLAFGALNTEAFF	TGTGCCAGCAGCTTGGCCTTCGGGGCCTTGAACACTGAAGCTTTCTTT
.	TRBV6-1	TRBJ2-1	.	CASSKTSWHEQFF	TGTGCCAGCAGTAAAACTAGTTGGCATGAGCAGTTCTTC
many	TRBV6-1	TRBJ1-1	.	CASRTRTANTEAFF	TGTGCCAGCAGAACCCGGACGGCGAACACTGAAGCTTTCTTT
.	TRBV28	TRBJ1-4	.	CASSGQFNEKLFF	TGTGCCAGCAGTGGACAGTTTAATGAAAAACTGTTTTTT
few	TRBV19	TRBJ2-2	.	CASSPTVDPGELFF	TGTGCCAGTAGCCCCACGGTGGATCCCGGGGAGCTGTTTTTT
many	TRBV27	TRBJ2-1	.	CASSSRGFYNEQFF	TGTGCCAGCAGTTCTCGGGGGTTCTACAATGAGCAGTTCTTC
many	TRBV6-2/TRBV6-3	TRBJ2-2	.	CASSSTDTGELFF	TGTGCCAGCAGTTCAACAGACACCGGGGAGCTGTTTTTT
.	TRBV7-9	TRBJ1-5	.	CASSYGEVQPQHF	TGTGCCAGCAGCTACGGGGAAGTTCAGCCCCAGCATTTT
.	TRBV3-1	TRBJ2-1	TRBD2	CASSTRLAGNEQFF	TGTGCCAGCAGCACCAGACTAGCGGGCAATGAGCAGTTCTTC
many	TRBV6-1	TRBJ2-5	TRBD2	CASGGLARETQYF	TGTGCCAGCGGGGGACTAGCTCGTGAGACCCAGTACTTC
few	TRBV29-1	TRBJ2-1	.	CSVEDRGTDLVYNEQFF	TGCAGCGTTGAAGATCGAGGGACGGATCTAGTTTACAATGAGCAGTTCTTC
many	TRBV18	TRBJ1-1	TRBD1	CASSLQGTLEAFF	TGTGCCAGCTCTCTACAGGGGACTCTTGAAGCTTTCTTT
few	TRBV19	TRBJ1-3	.	CASRNGTGGNTIYF	TGTGCCAGTAGGAACGGGACCGGGGGAAACACCATATATTTT
.	TRBV20-1	TRBJ1-1	TRBD1	CSARATGGMDQGAFF	TGCAGTGCTAGAGCCACAGGGGGAATGGATCAGGGGGCTTTCTTT
many	TRBV20-1	TRBJ2-1	.	CSAISEGKQFF	TGCAGTGCTATATCAGAAGGAAAGCAGTTCTTC
many	TRBV20-1	TRBJ2-7	.	CSAGTRWSEQYF	TGCAGTGCCGGGACTCGGTGGTCCGAGCAGTACTTC
many	TRBV12-3/TRBV12-4	TRBJ2-1	TRBD2	CASSFSGPYNEQFF	TGTGCCAGCAGTTTTAGCGGGCCTTACAATGAGCAGTTCTTC
many	TRBV11-2	TRBJ2-1	TRBD2	CASSARGGSSYNEQFF	TGTGCCAGCAGCGCCCGGGGCGGGAGCTCCTACAATGAGCAGTTCTTC
few	TRBV27	TRBJ2-1	TRBD2	CASSPRSGRGRVYEQFF	TGTGCCAGCAGTCCGAGATCGGGGCGCGGGAGAGTCTATGAGCAGTTCTTC
few	TRBV29-1	TRBJ1-6	.	CSVAVGLLGSPLHF	TGCAGCGTTGCGGTGGGCTTATTAGGTTCACCCCTCCACTTT
.	TRBV5-4	TRBJ1-4	TRBD1	CASSSSGTANEKLFF	TGTGCCAGCAGCTCGTCCGGGACAGCGAACGAAAAACTGTTTTTT
.	TRBV28	TRBJ2-7	TRBD1	CASSFPSTGASYEQYF	TGTGCCAGCAGTTTCCCCTCGACAGGGGCCAGCTACGAGCAGTACTTC
.	TRBV6-1	TRBJ1-1	.	CASSTPGTGAFF	TGTGCCAGCAGTACCCCCGGCACTGGAGCTTTCTTT
.	TRBV30	TRBJ2-3	.	CAWSVYGQDTQYF	TGTGCCTGGAGCGTCTACGGGCAAGATACGCAGTATTTT
many	TRBV28	TRBJ2-1	.	CASNFQGLENEQFF	TGTGCCAGCAACTTCCAGGGTTTGGAGAATGAGCAGTTCTTC
.	TRBV7-9	TRBJ2-7	.	CASSQVPGEQYF	TGTGCCAGCAGCCAAGTCCCGGGGGAGCAGTACTTC
many	TRBV7-2	TRBJ2-5	.	CASSLVRGETQYF	TGTGCCAGCAGCTTGGTGAGGGGAGAGACCCAGTACTTC
many	TRBV10-3	TRBJ2-5	.	CAISDRQYETQYF	TGTGCCATCAGTGACAGGCAATATGAGACCCAGTACTTC
few	TRBV19	TRBJ1-6	.	CASSARKNSPLHF	TGTGCCAGTAGTGCGCGGAAGAATTCACCCCTCCACTTT
few	TRBV30	TRBJ2-7	.	CAWTYLAGGELGRSYEQYF	TGTGCCTGGACCTATCTGGCAGGTGGGGAACTAGGGAGGTCCTACGAGCAGTACTTC
many	TRBV5-1	TRBJ2-2	TRBD2	CASSFGTSTGELFF	TGCGCCAGCAGCTTCGGGACTAGCACCGGGGAGCTGTTTTTT
few	TRBV20-1	TRBJ2-7	.	CSVDPPLGTTKSYEQYF	TGCAGTGTGGACCCTCCCCTGGGGACGACAAAGTCCTACGAGCAGTACTTC
many	TRBV20-1	TRBJ1-1	.	CSACPGVDTEAFF	TGCAGTGCTTGTCCAGGGGTTGATACTGAAGCTTTCTTT
many	TRBV5-1	TRBJ2-7	TRBD1	CASSLSTGILEQYF	TGCGCCAGCAGCTTGTCGACAGGGATACTCGAGCAGTACTTC
many	TRBV6-1	TRBJ2-1	TRBD2	CASSTSGRAIHNEQFF	TGTGCCAGCAGTACTAGCGGGAGGGCCATCCACAATGAGCAGTTCTTC
once	TRBV7-2	TRBJ1-5	.	CPSSLGSNQPQHF	TGTCCCAGCAGCTTAGGGAGCAATCAGCCCCAGCATTTT
few	TRBV20-1	TRBJ1-2	.	CSAKTSNQVTGNYGYTF	TGCAGTGCTAAAACATCGAACCAGGTGACGGGTAACTATGGCTACACCTTC
.	TRBV7-3	TRBJ2-3	TRBD2	CASSHLAGGPEDTQYF	TGTGCCAGCAGCCACCTAGCGGGAGGGCCCGAAGATACGCAGTATTTT
.	TRBV12-3/TRBV12-4	TRBJ2-3	TRBD1	CASSPRDRGQDTQYF	TGTGCCAGCAGCCCGCGGGACAGGGGCCAAGATACGCAGTATTTT
many	TRBV3-1	TRBJ1-5	.	CASSLSGNNQPQHF	TGTGCCAGCAGCCTCTCAGGGAACAATCAGCCCCAGCATTTT
many	TRBV20-1	TRBJ2-1	.	CSASTDIGEQFF	TGCAGTGCTAGCACGGACATAGGTGAGCAGTTCTTC
many	TRBV11-2	TRBJ2-3	.	CASSLKPLSGHTDTQYF	TGTGCCAGCAGCCTGAAACCCCTGTCAGGGCACACAGATACGCAGTATTTT
many	TRBV3-1	TRBJ2-7	.	CASSLRDSSYEQYF	TGTGCCAGCAGCCTTCGGGACTCCTCCTACGAGCAGTACTTC
.	TRBV15	TRBJ2-3	.	CATSRDGAVTDTQYF	TGTGCCACCAGCAGAGATGGGGCTGTCACAGATACGCAGTATTTT
.	TRBV20-1	TRBJ2-3	.	CSASLGRTDTQYF	TGCAGTGCTAGTCTGGGGAGGACAGATACGCAGTATTTT
.	TRBV6-1	TRBJ2-7	TRBD1	CASSEGQGARYKQYF	TGTGCCAGCAGTGAAGGACAGGGGGCTAGGTACAAGCAGTACTTC
.	TRBV12-5	TRBJ2-6	.	CASGLVYGTSGANVLTF	TGTGCTAGTGGTTTGGTATACGGCACTTCTGGGGCCAACGTCCTGACTTTC
.	TRBV5-1	TRBJ2-2	.	CASSTRESLGELFF	TGCGCCAGCAGCACCCGGGAAAGCCTCGGGGAACTGTTTTTT
.	TRBV13	TRBJ2-1	TRBD2	CASGKGTSGTWEQFF	TGTGCCAGTGGGAAAGGGACTAGCGGGACTTGGGAGCAGTTCTTC
many	TRBV2	TRBJ2-7	TRBD2	CASSPRTSGSDEQYF	TGTGCCAGCAGTCCTCGGACTAGCGGGAGTGACGAGCAGTACTTC
many	TRBV11-2	TRBJ2-7	.	CASSSLRWVEQYF	TGTGCCAGCAGCTCCCTAAGATGGGTCGAGCAGTACTTC